A selection of T cell receptor beta chains follows, all from one sample in a study of T cell responses to AZD1222 COVID-19 vaccine. Here immunoSEQ multiplex PCR was the method, and the copy in TCRdb shows in-frame clones only, minus some. The data show tens of thousands of clones, with approximately 86% seen just once and roughly 5.2% held by the top ten. The material sequenced was peripheral blood, taken on day 0 of AZD1222 vaccination. The origin of the receptors is an adult in good health. The CDR3 runs from the conserved cysteine through the conserved F or W. A D gene is named only where the DNA matches it firmly. Clone sizes are given selectively: once, few, many, or a class where the clone is expanded.

v_gene	j_gene	d_gene	abundance	CDR3aa	CDR3nt
TRBV19	TRBJ2-1	TRBD2	NA	CASSTPRGRAPPYGEQFF	TGTGCCAGTAGTACACCCCGCGGGAGGGCCCCACCATACGGTGAGCAGTTCTTC
TRBV10-3	TRBJ1-4	NA	NA	CAISEVPNEKLFF	TGTGCCATCAGTGAAGTGCCTAATGAAAAACTGTTTTTT
TRBV10-3	TRBJ1-3	NA	NA	CAIRDSSGNTIYF	TGTGCCATCAGGGACAGCTCTGGAAACACCATATATTTT
TRBV10-3	TRBJ2-7	NA	NA	CAIKDSKLDEQYF	TGTGCCATCAAGGATTCAAAGTTGGACGAGCAGTACTTC
TRBV28	TRBJ2-7	TRBD2	NA	CASSSGLAGNEQYF	TGTGCCAGCAGTTCGGGACTAGCGGGAAACGAGCAGTACTTC
TRBV3-1/TRBV3-2	TRBJ1-6	TRBD1	NA	CASSRTGNSNSPLHF	TGTGCCAGCAGCCGGACAGGGAATTCCAATTCACCCCTCCACTTT
TRBV19	TRBJ2-2	NA	NA	CASSISSRGGELFF	TGTGCCAGTAGTATTAGTAGCCGGGGCGGGGAGCTGTTTTTT
TRBV11-2	TRBJ1-6	NA	NA	CASSSADWEGRGSPLHF	TGTGCCAGCAGCTCCGCCGACTGGGAGGGCAGAGGGTCACCCCTCCACTTT
TRBV27	TRBJ2-2	NA	many	CAAGKSNTGELFF	TGTGCGGCTGGGAAATCGAACACCGGGGAGCTGTTTTTT
TRBV18	TRBJ1-6	NA	NA	CASSPRGESSPLHF	TGTGCCAGCTCACCCCGGGGCGAAAGTTCACCCCTCCACTTT
TRBV2	TRBJ2-7	TRBD2	NA	CARSTSGSYEQYF	TGTGCCAGATCGACTAGCGGATCCTACGAGCAGTACTTC
TRBV3-1/TRBV3-2	TRBJ1-3	NA	NA	CASSQGRSSGNTIYF	TGTGCCAGCAGCCAAGGTAGAAGCTCTGGAAACACCATATATTTT
TRBV5-1	TRBJ2-1	NA	NA	CASSKNPGLPYEQFF	TGCGCCAGCAGCAAGAACCCGGGACTTCCCTACGAGCAGTTCTTC
TRBV19	TRBJ1-6	NA	NA	CASSMVGVTSPLHF	TGTGCCAGTAGTATGGTTGGAGTGACTTCACCCCTCCACTTT
TRBV5-4	TRBJ2-5	NA	once	CASSLVSRQSETQYF	TGTGCCAGCAGCTTGGTCTCTCGACAGTCAGAGACCCAGTACTTC
TRBV7-2	TRBJ2-1	NA	NA	CASSLVYGESYNEQFF	TGTGCCAGCAGCTTAGTGTACGGGGAATCCTACAATGAGCAGTTCTTC
TRBV19	TRBJ2-1	TRBD2	NA	CASSIAGGFYNEQFF	TGTGCCAGTAGTATTGCGGGGGGATTTTACAATGAGCAGTTCTTC
TRBV6-5	TRBJ2-3	NA	NA	CASSPGSTDTQYF	TGTGCCAGCAGTCCGGGATCCACAGATACGCAGTATTTT
TRBV6-6	TRBJ1-4	NA	NA	CASSSTDEKLFF	TGTGCCAGCAGTTCTACCGATGAAAAACTGTTTTTT
TRBV6-5	TRBJ1-5	NA	few	CASELATNQPQHF	TGTGCCAGCGAACTGGCAACAAATCAGCCCCAGCATTTT
TRBV21-1	TRBJ2-7	NA	NA	CASSKEDGSYEQYF	TGTGCCAGCAGCAAAGAAGACGGATCCTACGAGCAGTACTTC
TRBV5-6	TRBJ2-7	NA	NA	CASSLALAWYEQYF	TGTGCCAGCAGCTTGGCCTTAGCATGGTACGAGCAGTACTTC
TRBV2	TRBJ2-1	TRBD2	NA	CASTAGTRALDEQFF	TGTGCCAGCACTGCCGGGACTAGAGCCCTCGATGAGCAGTTCTTC
TRBV11-1	TRBJ2-7	NA	NA	CASSTPSLSYEQYF	TGTGCCAGCAGCACCCCTAGCCTCTCCTACGAGCAGTACTTC
TRBV30	TRBJ2-1	NA	NA	CAWSFTARAGEQFF	TGTGCCTGGAGTTTTACCGCGAGGGCAGGTGAGCAGTTCTTC
TRBV7-2	TRBJ2-1	NA	NA	CASSLAHVDNEQFF	TGTGCCAGCAGCTTAGCGCACGTGGACAATGAGCAGTTCTTC
TRBV5-1	TRBJ2-1	TRBD2	NA	CASSSLGTSGRMGYNEQFF	TGCGCCAGCAGCTCGCTCGGGACTAGCGGGAGGATGGGGTACAATGAGCAGTTCTTC
TRBV7-8	TRBJ1-5	NA	NA	CASSDGTNNQPQHF	TGTGCCAGCAGCGACGGGACAAACAATCAGCCCCAGCATTTT
TRBV6-1	TRBJ1-2	NA	NA	CASSEGGLNYGYTF	TGTGCCAGCAGTGAAGGGGGACTTAACTATGGCTACACCTTC
TRBV2	TRBJ1-5	NA	NA	CASSHDGNQPQHF	TGTGCCAGCAGTCATGATGGCAATCAGCCCCAGCATTTT
TRBV3-1/TRBV3-2	TRBJ1-2	TRBD1	NA	CASSPRSGGNYGYTF	TGTGCCAGCAGCCCTCGGTCAGGGGGCAACTATGGCTACACCTTC
TRBV7-2	TRBJ2-7	NA	NA	CASSLKGGNYEQYF	TGTGCCAGCAGCTTAAAAGGCGGGAACTACGAGCAGTACTTC
TRBV7-2	TRBJ1-2	TRBD1	NA	CASSLPDRGRRGYGYTF	TGTGCCAGCAGCTTACCGGACAGGGGGCGTCGGGGCTATGGCTACACCTTC
TRBV7-7	TRBJ1-3	TRBD1	NA	CASSVGQGAWNTIYF	TGTGCTAGCAGCGTGGGACAGGGGGCCTGGAACACCATATATTTT
TRBV28	TRBJ2-5	TRBD1	NA	CASSRTGPQETQYF	TGTGCCAGCAGTCGGACAGGGCCGCAAGAGACCCAGTACTTC
TRBV28	TRBJ1-2	TRBD1	NA	CASSPGQGRYGYTF	TGTGCCAGCAGTCCCGGACAGGGTCGTTATGGCTACACCTTC
TRBV4-1	TRBJ1-2	TRBD1	once	CASSQRQGAGDYGYTF	TGCGCCAGCAGCCAGCGACAGGGGGCGGGGGACTATGGCTACACCTTC
TRBV3-1/TRBV3-2	TRBJ2-5	TRBD2	once	CASSRRAGVETQYF	TGTGCCAGCAGCCGGAGAGCGGGAGTGGAGACCCAGTACTTC
TRBV5-4	TRBJ2-7	NA	once	CASSLSQGSHEQYF	TGTGCCAGCAGCTTGAGCCAGGGGAGCCACGAGCAGTACTTC
TRBV7-2	TRBJ2-1	TRBD2	once	CASGVQRERNEQFF	TGTGCCAGCGGAGTTCAGCGGGAACGCAATGAGCAGTTCTTC
TRBV5-6	TRBJ2-2	TRBD2	NA	CASSETSGNYAGELFF	TGTGCCAGCAGCGAGACTAGCGGGAATTACGCCGGGGAGCTGTTTTTT
TRBV10-3	TRBJ2-3	TRBD1	few	CAISEWDRMADTQYF	TGTGCCATCAGTGAGTGGGACAGAATGGCAGATACGCAGTATTTT
TRBV19	TRBJ1-3	NA	once	CASSQFVRRGLPGNTIYF	TGTGCCAGTAGTCAGTTCGTGAGACGGGGTTTGCCTGGAAACACCATATATTTT
TRBV6-6	TRBJ2-1	NA	NA	CASSYTVLSYNEQFF	TGTGCCAGCAGTTATACAGTTCTCTCCTACAATGAGCAGTTCTTC
TRBV9	TRBJ2-7	TRBD1	NA	CASSRRGTGSYEQYF	TGTGCCAGCAGCCGGAGAGGGACAGGATCCTACGAGCAGTACTTC
TRBV10-3	TRBJ1-1	NA	NA	CAISQGANTEAFF	TGTGCCATCAGCCAGGGTGCGAACACTGAAGCTTTCTTT
TRBV9	TRBJ1-3	NA	NA	CASAKGNTIYF	TGTGCCAGCGCTAAGGGAAACACCATATATTTT
TRBV6-1	TRBJ1-1	NA	NA	CASSEAGGDTEAFF	TGTGCCAGCAGTGAAGCGGGAGGGGACACTGAAGCTTTCTTT
TRBV4-1	TRBJ1-6	NA	NA	CASSQSLIRGPGSPLHF	TGCGCCAGCAGCCAATCCCTTATCCGGGGCCCAGGGTCGCCCCTCCACTTT
TRBV9	TRBJ2-4	NA	few	CASSVRDIAPENIQYF	TGTGCCAGCAGCGTTCGCGATATAGCCCCAGAAAACATTCAGTACTTC
TRBV3-1/TRBV3-2	TRBJ1-2	NA	NA	CASSTDRYGYTF	TGTGCCAGCAGCACGGACAGATATGGCTACACCTTC
TRBV5-1	TRBJ2-3	NA	NA	CASSLAKGTPIHQDTQYF	TGCGCCAGCAGCTTGGCCAAGGGGACCCCGATCCACCAAGATACGCAGTATTTT